Listed here is a single T cell receptor beta chain. CDR3 length: 16 residues. Germline values: CDR1 LGHNA, CDR2 YSLEER. Trimming took 1 base from V and 5 from J, leaving 14 bases between them. TCRdb's copy holds only in-frame clones and misses some; the assay was immunoSEQ multiplex PCR. The table shows about 82,000 clones, with about four fifths occurring only once. This entry is derived from a study of blood T cell repertoires in COVID-19. Study summary: Sources were T cells, B-cell-depleted T cells, or PBMCs; the material itself was cDNA or gDNA.

Sequencing was done on a sample of peripheral blood. The chain couples TRBV4-3 to TRBJ2-2; no firm D call. This receptor was obtained from a middle-aged woman with active or convalescent COVID-19. CDR3 amino acids: CASSQAVLSGTGELFF. The CDR3 bases are TGCGCCAGCAGCCAAGCAGTACTTTCCGGGACCGGGGAGCTGTTTTTT.